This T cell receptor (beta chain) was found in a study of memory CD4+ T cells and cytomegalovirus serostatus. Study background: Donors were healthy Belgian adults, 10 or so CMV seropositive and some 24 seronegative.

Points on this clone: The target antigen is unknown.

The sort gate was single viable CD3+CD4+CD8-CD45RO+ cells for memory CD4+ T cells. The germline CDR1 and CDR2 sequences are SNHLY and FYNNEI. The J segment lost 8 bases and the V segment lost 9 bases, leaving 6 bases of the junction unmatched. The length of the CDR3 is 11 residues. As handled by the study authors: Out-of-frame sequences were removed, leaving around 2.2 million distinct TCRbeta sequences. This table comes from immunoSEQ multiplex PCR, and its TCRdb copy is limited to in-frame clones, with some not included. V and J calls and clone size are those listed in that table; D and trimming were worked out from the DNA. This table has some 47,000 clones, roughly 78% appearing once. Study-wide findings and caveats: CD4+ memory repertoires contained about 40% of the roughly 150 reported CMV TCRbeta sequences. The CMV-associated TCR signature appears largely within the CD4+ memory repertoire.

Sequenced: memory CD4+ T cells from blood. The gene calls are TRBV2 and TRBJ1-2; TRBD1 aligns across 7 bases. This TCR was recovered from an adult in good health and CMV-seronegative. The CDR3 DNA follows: TGTGCCAGGCGACAGGGCGGCGGCTACACCTTC. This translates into CARRQGGGYTF.